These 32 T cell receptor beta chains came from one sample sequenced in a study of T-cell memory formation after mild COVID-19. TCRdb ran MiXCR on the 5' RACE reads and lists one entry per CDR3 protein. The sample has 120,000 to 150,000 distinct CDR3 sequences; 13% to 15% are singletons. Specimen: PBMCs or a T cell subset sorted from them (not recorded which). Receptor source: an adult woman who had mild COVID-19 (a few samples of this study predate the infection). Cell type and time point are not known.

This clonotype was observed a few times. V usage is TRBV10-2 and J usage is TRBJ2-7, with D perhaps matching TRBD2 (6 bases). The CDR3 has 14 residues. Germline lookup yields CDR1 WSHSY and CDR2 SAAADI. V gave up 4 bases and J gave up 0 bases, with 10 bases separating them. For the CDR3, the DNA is TGCGCCAGCAGTGCACGGGAGAGCTCCTACGAGCAGTACTTC. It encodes CASSARESSYEQYF.

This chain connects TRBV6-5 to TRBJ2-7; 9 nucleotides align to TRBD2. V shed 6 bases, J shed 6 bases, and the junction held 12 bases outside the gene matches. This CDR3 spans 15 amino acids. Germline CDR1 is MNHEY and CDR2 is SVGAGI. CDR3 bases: TGTGCCAGCAGCCCCAGCGGGAGGCAAGAGACCGAGCAGTACTTC. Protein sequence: CASSPSGRQETEQYF.

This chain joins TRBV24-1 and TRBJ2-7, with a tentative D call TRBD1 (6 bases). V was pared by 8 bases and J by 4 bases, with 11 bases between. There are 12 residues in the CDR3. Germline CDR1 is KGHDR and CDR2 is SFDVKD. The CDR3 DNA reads TGTGCCACCACGGACAGTTCATACGAGCAGTACTTC. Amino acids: CATTDSSYEQYF.

For the CDR3, the DNA is TGTGCCAGCAGCGTATCGGGGTCGCACAATGAGCAGTTCTTC. This gives the protein CASSVSGSHNEQFF. V is TRBV9 and J is TRBJ2-1; D possibly corresponds to TRBD2 (5 bases). Germline-derived CDR1 and CDR2 are SGDLS and YYNGEE. The CDR3 length is 14 residues. The V gene lost 1 base and the J gene lost 5 bases, with 10 bases spanning the gap. The full variable domain, with the rest looked up from reference TRBV9 and TRBJ2-1, is DSGVTQTPKHLITATGQRVTLRCSPRSGDLSVYWYQQSLDQGLQFLIQYYNGEERAKGNILERFSAQQFPDLHSELNLSSLELGDSALYFCASSVSGSHNEQFFGPGTRLTVL.

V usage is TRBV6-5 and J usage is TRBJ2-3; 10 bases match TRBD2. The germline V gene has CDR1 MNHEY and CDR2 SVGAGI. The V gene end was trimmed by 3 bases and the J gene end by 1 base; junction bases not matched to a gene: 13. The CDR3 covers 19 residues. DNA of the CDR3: TGTGCCAGCAGTTATATCGGCCCCAGGCTAGCGGGAGGCACAGATACGCAGTATTTT. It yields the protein CASSYIGPRLAGGTDTQYF.

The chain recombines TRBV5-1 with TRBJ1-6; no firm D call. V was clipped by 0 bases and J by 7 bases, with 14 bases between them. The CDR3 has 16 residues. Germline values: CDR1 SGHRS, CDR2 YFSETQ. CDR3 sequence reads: CASSLAIVGENSPLHF. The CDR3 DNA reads TGCGCCAGCAGCTTGGCCATTGTTGGGGAAAATTCACCCCTCCACTTT. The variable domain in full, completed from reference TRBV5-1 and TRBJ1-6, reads KAGVTQTPRYLIKTRGQQVTLSCSPISGHRSVSWYQQTPGQGLQFLFEYFSETQRNKGNFPGRFSGRQFSNSRSEMNVSTLELGDSALYLCASSLAIVGENSPLHFGNGTRLTVT.

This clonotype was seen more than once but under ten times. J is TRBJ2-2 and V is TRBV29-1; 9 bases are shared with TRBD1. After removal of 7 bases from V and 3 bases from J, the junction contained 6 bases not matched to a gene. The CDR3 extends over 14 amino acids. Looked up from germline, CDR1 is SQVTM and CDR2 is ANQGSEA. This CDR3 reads CSAPGTGYTGELFF. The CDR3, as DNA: TGCAGCGCCCCCGGGACAGGGTACACCGGGGAGCTGTTTTTT.

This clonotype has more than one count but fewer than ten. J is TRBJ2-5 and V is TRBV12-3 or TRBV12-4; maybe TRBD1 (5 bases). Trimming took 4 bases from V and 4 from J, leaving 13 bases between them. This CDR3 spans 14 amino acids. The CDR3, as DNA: TGTGCCAGCAGTTCCCCAGGGTTAGGAGAGACCCAGTACTTC. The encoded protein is CASSSPGLGETQYF.

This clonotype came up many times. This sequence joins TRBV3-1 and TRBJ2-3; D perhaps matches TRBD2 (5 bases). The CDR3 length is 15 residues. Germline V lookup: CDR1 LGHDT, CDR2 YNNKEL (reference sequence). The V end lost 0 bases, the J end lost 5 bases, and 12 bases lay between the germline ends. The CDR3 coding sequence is TGTGCCAGCAGCCAAGATTTTGGACTTCAAGATACGCAGTATTTT. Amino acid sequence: CASSQDFGLQDTQYF.

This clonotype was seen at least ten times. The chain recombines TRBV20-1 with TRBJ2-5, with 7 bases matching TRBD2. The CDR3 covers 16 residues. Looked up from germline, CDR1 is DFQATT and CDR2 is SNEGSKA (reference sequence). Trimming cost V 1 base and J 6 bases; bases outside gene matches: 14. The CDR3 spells CSARVFEREGGKTQYF. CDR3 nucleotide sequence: TGCAGTGCTAGAGTTTTCGAGAGGGAGGGTGGGAAGACCCAGTACTTC.

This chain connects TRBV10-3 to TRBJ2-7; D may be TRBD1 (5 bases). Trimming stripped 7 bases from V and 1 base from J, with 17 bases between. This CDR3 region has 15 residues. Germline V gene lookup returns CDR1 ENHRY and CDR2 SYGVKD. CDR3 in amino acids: CAIMRTGTLSYEQYF. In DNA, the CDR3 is TGTGCCATCATGAGAACAGGAACTCTTTCCTACGAGCAGTACTTC.

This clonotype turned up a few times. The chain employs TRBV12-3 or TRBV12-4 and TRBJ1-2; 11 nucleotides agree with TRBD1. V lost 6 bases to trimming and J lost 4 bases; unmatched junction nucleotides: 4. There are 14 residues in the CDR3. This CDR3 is CASRRGQGAYGYTF. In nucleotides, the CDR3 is TGTGCCAGCAGACGAGGACAGGGGGCCTATGGCTACACCTTC.

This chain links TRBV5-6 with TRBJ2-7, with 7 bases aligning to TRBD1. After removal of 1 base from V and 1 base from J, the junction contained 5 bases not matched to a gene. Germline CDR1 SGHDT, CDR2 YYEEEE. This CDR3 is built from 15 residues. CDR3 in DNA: TGTGCCAGCAGCTTGACAGGGGTGAAGTCCTACGAGCAGTACTTC. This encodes CASSLTGVKSYEQYF. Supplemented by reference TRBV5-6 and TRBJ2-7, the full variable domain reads DAGVTQSPTHLIKTRGQQVTLRCSPKSGHDTVSWYQQALGQGPQFIFQYYEEEERQRGNFPDRFSGHQFPNYSSELNVNALLLGDSALYLCASSLTGVKSYEQYFGPGTRLTVT.

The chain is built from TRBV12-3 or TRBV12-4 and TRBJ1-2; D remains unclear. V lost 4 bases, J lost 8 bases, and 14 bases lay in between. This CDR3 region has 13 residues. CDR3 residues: CASSSFTRTGYTF. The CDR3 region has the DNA TGTGCCAGCAGTTCCTTTACTAGGACGGGCTACACCTTC.

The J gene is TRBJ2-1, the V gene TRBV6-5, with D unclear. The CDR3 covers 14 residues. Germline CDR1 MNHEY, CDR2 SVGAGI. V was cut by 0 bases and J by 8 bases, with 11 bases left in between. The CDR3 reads CASSYSSNVDEQFF. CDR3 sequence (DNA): TGTGCCAGCAGTTACTCGAGTAATGTGGATGAGCAGTTCTTC.

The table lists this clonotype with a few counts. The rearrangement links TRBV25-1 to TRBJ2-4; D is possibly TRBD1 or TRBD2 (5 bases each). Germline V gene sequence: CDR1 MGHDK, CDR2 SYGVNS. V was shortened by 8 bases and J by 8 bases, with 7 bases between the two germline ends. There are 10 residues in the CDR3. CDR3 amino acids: CASLGDIQYF. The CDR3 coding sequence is TGTGCCAGCCTGGGGGACATTCAGTACTTC.

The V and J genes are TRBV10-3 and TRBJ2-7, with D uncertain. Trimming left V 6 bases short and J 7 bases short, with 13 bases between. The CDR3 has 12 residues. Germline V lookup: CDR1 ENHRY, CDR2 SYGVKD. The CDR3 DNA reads TGTGCCATCAGCGCCCTGTCGGGTGAGCAGTACTTC. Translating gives CAISALSGEQYF.

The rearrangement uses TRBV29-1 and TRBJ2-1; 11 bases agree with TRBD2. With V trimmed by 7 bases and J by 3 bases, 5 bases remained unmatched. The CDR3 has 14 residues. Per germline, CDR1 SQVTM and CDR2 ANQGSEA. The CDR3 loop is CSEASGRNYNEQFF. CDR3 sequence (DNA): TGCAGCGAAGCTAGCGGGAGGAACTACAATGAGCAGTTCTTC.

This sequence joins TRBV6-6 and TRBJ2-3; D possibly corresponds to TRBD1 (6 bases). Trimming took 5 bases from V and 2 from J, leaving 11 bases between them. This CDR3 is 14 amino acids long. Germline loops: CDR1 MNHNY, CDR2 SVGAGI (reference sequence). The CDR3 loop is CASSQRTDTDTQYF. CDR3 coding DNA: TGTGCCAGCAGTCAACGGACAGACACAGATACGCAGTATTTT.

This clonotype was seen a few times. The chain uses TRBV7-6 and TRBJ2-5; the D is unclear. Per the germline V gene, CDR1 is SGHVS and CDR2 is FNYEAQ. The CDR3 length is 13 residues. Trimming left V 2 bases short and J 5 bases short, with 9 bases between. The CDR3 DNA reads TGTGCCAGCAGCTTAAGTGATTTCGAGACCCAGTACTTC. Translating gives CASSLSDFETQYF.

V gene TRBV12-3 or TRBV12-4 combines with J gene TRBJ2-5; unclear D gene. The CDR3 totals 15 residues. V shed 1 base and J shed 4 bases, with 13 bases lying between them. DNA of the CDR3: TGTGCCAGCAGTTTAGTCTCGGGCCGCGGAGAGACCCAGTACTTC. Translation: CASSLVSGRGETQYF.

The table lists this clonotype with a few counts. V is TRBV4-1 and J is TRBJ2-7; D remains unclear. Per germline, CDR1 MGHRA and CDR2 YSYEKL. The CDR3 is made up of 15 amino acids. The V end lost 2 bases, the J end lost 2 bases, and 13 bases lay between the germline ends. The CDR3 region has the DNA TGCGCCAGCAGCCAACCTGGGATCTTTACCTACGAGCAGTACTTC. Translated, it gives CASSQPGIFTYEQYF.

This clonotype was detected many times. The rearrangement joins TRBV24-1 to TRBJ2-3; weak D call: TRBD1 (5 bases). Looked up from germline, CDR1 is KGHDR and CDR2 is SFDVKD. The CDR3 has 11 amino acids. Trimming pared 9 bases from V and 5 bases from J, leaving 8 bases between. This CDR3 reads CATGAGDTQYF. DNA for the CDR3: TGTGCCACCGGGGCCGGAGATACGCAGTATTTT.

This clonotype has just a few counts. The CDR3 nucleotides are TGTGCCACCAGTCAGGTAAATGAGCAGTTCTTC. Encoded protein: CATSQVNEQFF. The V call is TRBV24-1, the J call TRBJ2-1; D call uncertain. CDR1 and CDR2 (germline): KGHDR, SFDVKD. V gave up 6 bases and J gave up 7 bases, with 6 bases separating them. CDR3 size: 11 residues.

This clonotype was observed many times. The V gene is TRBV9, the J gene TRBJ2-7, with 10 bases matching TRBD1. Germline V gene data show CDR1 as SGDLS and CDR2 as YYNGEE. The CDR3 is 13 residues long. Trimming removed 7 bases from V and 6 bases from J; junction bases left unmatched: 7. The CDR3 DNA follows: TGTGCCAGCTCGACAGGGGGCCCGGCCGAGCAGTACTTC. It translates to CASSTGGPAEQYF.

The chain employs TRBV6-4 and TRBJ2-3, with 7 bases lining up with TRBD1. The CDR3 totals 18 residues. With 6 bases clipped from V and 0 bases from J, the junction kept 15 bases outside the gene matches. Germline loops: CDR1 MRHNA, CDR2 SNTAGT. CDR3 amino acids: CASSVGTADVPSTDTQYF. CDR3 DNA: TGTGCCAGCAGCGTCGGGACAGCCGACGTACCTAGCACAGATACGCAGTATTTT.

As DNA, the CDR3 is TGTGCCAGCAGCCAATTAGGAGGGAACAATGAGCAGTTCTTC. Its protein product is CASSQLGGNNEQFF. The chain recombines TRBV7-9 with TRBJ2-1; D possibly corresponds to TRBD2 (6 bases). Trimming took 5 bases from V and 5 from J, leaving 13 bases between them. The CDR3 loop spans 14 amino acids. Germline lookup yields CDR1 SEHNR and CDR2 FQNEAQ (reference sequence). Full variable domain (outside the CDR3, taken from reference TRBV7-9 and TRBJ2-1): DTGVSQNPRHKITKRGQNVTFRCDPISEHNRLYWYRQTLGQGPEFLTYFQNEAQLEKSRLLSDRFSAERPKGSFSTLEIQRTEQGDSAMYLCASSQLGGNNEQFFGPGTRLTVL.

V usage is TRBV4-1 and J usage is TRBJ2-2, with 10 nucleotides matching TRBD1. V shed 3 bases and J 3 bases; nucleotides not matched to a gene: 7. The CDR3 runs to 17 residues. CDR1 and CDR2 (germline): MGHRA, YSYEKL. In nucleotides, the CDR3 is TGCGCCAGCAGCCACCCCGGACAGGGGGAGGACACCGGGGAGCTGTTTTTT. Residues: CASSHPGQGEDTGELFF.

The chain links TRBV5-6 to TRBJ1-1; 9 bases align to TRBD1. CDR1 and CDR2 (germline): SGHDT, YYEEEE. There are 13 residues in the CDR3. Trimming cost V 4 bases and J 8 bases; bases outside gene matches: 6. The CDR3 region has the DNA TGTGCCAGCAGCGCAGGACAGGGGCTAGAAGCTTTCTTT. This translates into CASSAGQGLEAFF.

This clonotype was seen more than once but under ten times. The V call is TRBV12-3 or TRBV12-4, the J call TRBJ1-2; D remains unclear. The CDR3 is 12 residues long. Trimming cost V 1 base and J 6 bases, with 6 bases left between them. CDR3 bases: TGTGCCAGCAGTTTAGGCGGCAATGGCTACACCTTC. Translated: CASSLGGNGYTF.

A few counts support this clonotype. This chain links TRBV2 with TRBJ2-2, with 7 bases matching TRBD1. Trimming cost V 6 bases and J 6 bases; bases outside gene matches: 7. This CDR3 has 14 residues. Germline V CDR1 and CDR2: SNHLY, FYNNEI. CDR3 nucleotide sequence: TGTGCCAGCAGGGGGACAGCTTCCTCCGGGGAGCTGTTTTTT. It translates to CASRGTASSGELFF. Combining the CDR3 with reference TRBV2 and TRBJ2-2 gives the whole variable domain EPEVTQTPSHQVTQMGQEVILRCVPISNHLYFYWYRQILGQKVEFLVSFYNNEISEKSEIFDDQFSVERPDGSNFTLKIRSTKLEDSAMYFCASRGTASSGELFFGEGSRLTVL.

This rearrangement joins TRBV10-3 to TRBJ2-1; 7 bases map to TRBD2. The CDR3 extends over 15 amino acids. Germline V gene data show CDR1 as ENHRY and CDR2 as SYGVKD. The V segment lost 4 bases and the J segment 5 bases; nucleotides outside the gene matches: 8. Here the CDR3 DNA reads TGTGCCATCAGTGGGGCGGGACTAACAAACAATGAGCAGTTCTTC. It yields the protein CAISGAGLTNNEQFF.